Each of the 18 T cell receptor beta chains below was sequenced from the same sample in a study of molecular identifiers for immune sequencing clone quantification. TCRdb re-called the PCR reads through MiXCR, storing one row per CDR3 protein. Of 490,000 or so distinct CDR3 sequences in the sample, around a fifth are singletons; the top ten hold 0.7% to 0.95%. The sequenced sample consisted of naive CD8+ T cells from blood, with Jurkat cell RNA spiked in. Subset specified: FACS-sorted CD8+CD4-CCR7+CD45RA+ naive T cells. The receptors come from a human donor in good health. Some libraries in this study had Jurkat cell RNA spiked in.

In its sample, this clonotype was seen a few times. The chain combines TRBV30 with TRBJ2-1, with TRBD2 identical over 7 bases. V shed 1 base, J shed 6 bases, and the junction held 9 bases outside the gene matches. The germline gives CDR1 GTSNPN, CDR2 SVGIG (reference sequence). The length of the CDR3 is 15 residues. This chain's CDR3 is CAWSGDGGLLNEQFF. The CDR3 DNA reads as TGTGCCTGGAGTGGGGACGGGGGGTTGCTCAATGAGCAGTTCTTC.

The chain carries TRBV19 and TRBJ2-4; 7 nucleotides match TRBD1. V dropped 3 bases and J dropped 4; count of bases not matched to a gene: 9. The CDR3 has 16 residues. Per the germline V gene, CDR1 is LNHDA and CDR2 is SQIVND (reference sequence). CDR3 amino acids: CASSIGFRGQKNIQYF. CDR3 nucleotide sequence: TGTGCCAGTAGTATCGGTTTTCGGGGACAGAAAAACATTCAGTACTTC.

This clonotype has more than one count but fewer than ten. One junction end disagrees with the germline gene, perhaps due to a read error. The chain is built from TRBV20-1 and TRBJ2-1, with 7 positions matching TRBD2. CDR3 size: 15 residues. Germline CDR1 reads DFQATT; CDR2 reads SNEGSKA (reference sequence). The CDR3 bases are TGCAGTGCTAGAGAAGTACGGGGGGTATACAATAAGCAGTTCTTC. Protein sequence: CSAREVRGVYNKQFF.

In its sample, this clonotype was seen a few times. V is TRBV5-6 and J is TRBJ1-1; D unresolved. The germline CDR1 and CDR2 sequences are SGHDT and YYEEEE. The V end was cut by 1 base, the J end by 3 bases, with 13 bases between. The CDR3 length is 15 residues. CDR3 coding DNA: TGTGCCAGCAGCTTGTATGGGTCAGCCTACACTGAAGCTTTCTTT. It codes for CASSLYGSAYTEAFF.

This clonotype has at least ten counts. This chain links TRBV7-3 with TRBJ1-1, with a possible D match to TRBD1 (5 bases). The CDR3 is 15 residues long. Germline assignment: CDR1 SGHTA and CDR2 FQGTGA. V lost 2 bases and J lost 0, with 10 bases in between. This CDR3 reads CASSLSQAMNTEAFF. The DNA for the CDR3 is TGTGCCAGCAGCTTATCACAGGCAATGAACACTGAAGCTTTCTTT.

Concerning this clonotype itself: A much larger clone differs from this one at a single base, so this may be a read error. The chain is built from TRBV28 and TRBJ2-7; the D gene is possibly TRBD1 (5 bases). V was shortened by 5 bases and J by 8 bases, with 7 bases between the two germline ends. CDR1 MDHEN and CDR2 SYDVKM come from the germline V gene. The CDR3 consists of 10 residues. The CDR3 DNA reads as TGTGCCAGCAGTGGGGCCAAGCAGTACTTC. Its protein is CASSGAKQYF.

In its sample, this clonotype was seen many times. This sequence joins TRBV20-1 and TRBJ2-7, with a possible D match to TRBD1 (6 bases). The CDR3 is 13 amino acids. The germline V gene has CDR1 DFQATT and CDR2 SNEGSKA (reference sequence). The V end lost 1 base, the J end lost 2 bases, and 9 bases lay between the germline ends. CDR3 protein: CSARVRGTYEQYF. As DNA, the CDR3 is TGCAGTGCTAGAGTCAGGGGTACCTACGAGCAGTACTTC.

CDR3: CSARLGGIYEQYF. The CDR3 region has the DNA TGCAGTGCTAGATTGGGGGGGATCTACGAGCAGTACTTC. The rearrangement uses TRBV20-1 and TRBJ2-7, with TRBD2 matching over 7 bases. With V trimmed by 2 bases and J by 3 bases, 4 bases remained unmatched. CDR1 is DFQATT and CDR2 is SNEGSKA in the germline V gene (reference sequence). The CDR3 totals 13 residues.

The chain couples TRBV10-3 to TRBJ2-3, with 13 bases fitting TRBD2. With 4 bases clipped from V and 6 bases from J, the junction kept 31 bases outside the gene matches. Germline loops: CDR1 ENHRY, CDR2 SYGVKD. The CDR3 spans 24 residues. The CDR3 region has the DNA TGTGCCATCAGTGGGAGGGACAATCCCAATGGGGGACTAGCGGGACTCCTAGGCGGGGATACGCAGTATTTT. Amino acids: CAISGRDNPNGGLAGLLGGDTQYF.

This clonotype occurred many times. The rearrangement uses TRBV4-3 and TRBJ2-7; D is tentatively TRBD1 or TRBD2 (5 bases each). This CDR3 has 13 amino acids. Germline assignment: CDR1 LGHNA and CDR2 YSLEER. The germline V and J ends were trimmed by 3 bases and 7 bases, with 13 bases remaining between them. The CDR3 is CASSQGMGVEQYF. CDR3 bases: TGCGCCAGCAGCCAGGGAATGGGGGTAGAGCAGTACTTC.

This rearrangement joins TRBV12-3 or TRBV12-4 to TRBJ2-2, with 12 nucleotides matching TRBD2. V lost 4 bases to trimming and J lost 4 bases; unmatched junction nucleotides: 13. The CDR3 consists of 19 residues. The CDR3 nucleotides read TGTGCCAGCAGTTCGGGGACTAGCGGGTACGGTCGGGGCACCGGGGAGCTGTTTTTT. Its translation is CASSSGTSGYGRGTGELFF.

This chain links TRBV25-1 with TRBJ1-6; D unresolved. The germline gives CDR1 MGHDK, CDR2 SYGVNS. Deletions cut 2 bases from V and 8 bases from J, with 10 bases between. CDR3 length equals 14 residues. The DNA for the CDR3 is TGTGCCAGCAGTGAACCGACGGTGGATTCACCCCTCCACTTT. This codes for CASSEPTVDSPLHF.

Worth noting for this clonotype: This is likely a read error, given that the CDR3 carries no conserved phenylalanine or tryptophan at its end. The V and J genes are TRBV30 and TRBJ2-7; perhaps TRBD2 as D (5 bases). The CDR3 loop spans 15 amino acids. V was cut by 1 base and J by 2 bases, with 15 bases left in between. The germline V gene has CDR1 GTSNPN and CDR2 SVGIG (reference sequence). The DNA for the CDR3 is TGTGCCTGGAGTGGCGGACTGACCTCTCCCTACGAGCAGTACTCC. Its translation: CAWSGGLTSPYEQYS.

This clonotype was seen many times. The chain employs TRBV12-5 and TRBJ1-1; D remains unclear. The CDR3 is 11 amino acids. CDR1 LGHNT and CDR2 FRNRAP come from the germline V gene. The V and J ends lost 7 bases and 6 bases respectively, with 9 bases between them. CDR3: CASAPGPEAFF. DNA for the CDR3: TGTGCTAGTGCCCCCGGCCCTGAAGCTTTCTTT. The variable domain in full, with the rest retrieved from reference TRBV12-5 and TRBJ1-1, is DARVTQTPRHKVTEMGQEVTMRCQPILGHNTVFWYRQTMMQGLELLAYFRNRAPLDDSGMPKDRFSAEMPDATLATLKIQPSEPRDSAVYFCASAPGPEAFFGQGTRLTVV.

This clonotype was seen many times. The J gene is TRBJ1-1, the V gene TRBV28, with 10 bases aligning to TRBD1. Germline V gene sequence: CDR1 MDHEN, CDR2 SYDVKM. The CDR3 is 15 amino acids. V shed 5 bases and J 3 bases; nucleotides not matched to a gene: 6. The CDR3 loop reads CASSERQGAYTEAFF. In nucleotides, the CDR3 is TGTGCCAGCAGTGAGAGACAGGGGGCTTACACTGAAGCTTTCTTT.

With regard to this clonotype: Just one base apart from a much larger clone, this may be a read error. The chain links TRBV5-1 to TRBJ1-5; possibly TRBD1 for D (5 bases). The ends were cut back, 0 bases at V and 5 bases at J, with 12 bases in the middle. This CDR3 spans 15 amino acids. Germline V gives CDR1 SGHRS, CDR2 YFSETQ. This chain's CDR3 is CASSLVGDPDQPQHF. The CDR3, as DNA: TGCGCCAGCAGCTTGGTAGGGGACCCCGATCAGCCCCAGCATTTT.

This clonotype appeared many times. This chain uses TRBV7-9 with TRBJ2-1, with TRBD1 identical over 9 bases. Germline-derived CDR1 and CDR2 are SEHNR and FQNEAQ (reference sequence). Losses at the gene ends were 1 base for V and 4 bases for J; bases not matched to a gene: 14. The CDR3 has 19 amino acids. The CDR3 loop reads CASSLGPGQGVSRYNEQFF. CDR3 in DNA: TGTGCCAGCAGCTTAGGACCGGGACAGGGAGTTTCGAGGTACAATGAGCAGTTCTTC.

This clonotype was observed at least ten times. The chain uses TRBV5-1 and TRBJ2-3, with 14 positions matching TRBD2. V dropped 3 bases and J dropped 3; count of bases not matched to a gene: 6. The germline CDR1 and CDR2 sequences are SGHRS and YFSETQ. The CDR3 covers 17 residues. CDR3 amino acids: CASSSRGLAGVTDTQYF. The CDR3 DNA reads as TGCGCCAGCAGCTCGAGGGGACTAGCGGGGGTGACAGATACGCAGTATTTT.